What follows are 7 T cell receptor beta chains derived from one specimen sequenced in a study of T cells in localized non-small cell lung cancer. The data were produced by immunoSEQ multiplex PCR, yet TCRdb's version contains in-frame clones alone and is incomplete. In the table there are around 130,000 clones, about 89% of which are singletons. Sequencing was performed on peripheral blood, taken before any cancer treatment. These receptors originate from a female donor of 60 years or more with stage I lung adenocarcinoma.

The chain combines TRBV6-1 with TRBJ2-7; TRBD1 agrees at 8 bases. Trimming at V came to 6 bases and at J to 7 bases, leaving 5 bases not matched to a gene. CDR1 and CDR2 (germline): MNHNS, SASEGT. The CDR3 runs 12 residues. The CDR3 loop reads CASRQGDREQYF. Here the CDR3 DNA reads TGTGCCAGCAGACAGGGGGACAGGGAGCAGTACTTC.

The chain recombines TRBV2 with TRBJ2-3; D might be TRBD1 or TRBD2, each matching 6 bases. Germline lookup yields CDR1 SNHLY and CDR2 FYNNEI. The CDR3 runs to 13 residues. V was pared by 7 bases and J by 3 bases, with 11 bases between. The CDR3 loop is CASIRGGTDTQYF. The CDR3 bases are TGTGCCAGCATCCGAGGGGGGACAGATACGCAGTATTTT.

The rearrangement links TRBV5-1 to TRBJ1-1, with TRBD1 matching 7 bases. J lost 4 bases, V lost 0 bases, and 0 bases had no gene match. Germline lookup yields CDR1 SGHRS and CDR2 YFSETQ. CDR3 length: 13 residues. The CDR3 DNA follows: TGCGCCAGCAGCTTGGACAGGGGCACTGAAGCTTTCTTT. This codes for CASSLDRGTEAFF.

The chain combines TRBV5-4 with TRBJ2-7; 14 positions agree with TRBD2. This CDR3 is 17 amino acids long. Per the germline V gene, CDR1 is SGHNT and CDR2 is YYREEE (reference sequence). The V segment lost 0 bases and the J segment 0 bases; nucleotides outside the gene matches: 2. DNA for the CDR3: TGTGCCAGCAGCTTGGGGACTAGCGGGAGGACCTCCTACGAGCAGTACTTC. It encodes CASSLGTSGRTSYEQYF.

The chain recombines TRBV7-9 with TRBJ2-1, with TRBD2 identical over 9 bases. CDR1 and CDR2 from the germline V gene are SEHNR and FQNEAQ (reference sequence). The CDR3 is 15 residues long. V was clipped by 2 bases and J by 8 bases; unmatched bases: 7. This chain's CDR3 is CASSLYSGSKDEQFF. CDR3 coding DNA: TGTGCCAGCAGCTTATATAGCGGGAGCAAGGATGAGCAGTTCTTC.

The V gene is TRBV5-1, the J gene TRBJ1-1; D uncertain. This CDR3 contains 14 residues. The ends were cut back, 1 base at V and 2 bases at J, with 9 bases in the middle. In germline, CDR1 is SGHRS, CDR2 YFSETQ. CDR3 in amino acids: CASSLNSQNTEAFF. As DNA, the CDR3 is TGCGCCAGCAGCTTGAATTCCCAAAACACTGAAGCTTTCTTT.

The rearrangement joins TRBV28 to TRBJ2-1; D remains ambiguous. The CDR3 consists of 12 residues. Deletions cut 2 bases from V and 8 bases from J, with 7 bases between. Per germline, CDR1 MDHEN and CDR2 SYDVKM. CDR3 bases: TGTGCCAGCAGTTTAGGGTTAGATGAGCAGTTCTTC. It codes for CASSLGLDEQFF.